This TCR beta chain was sequenced for a study of PD-1 blockade in classical Hodgkin lymphoma. Broader study findings: Repertoires differed for reasons still undefined, possibly disease activity or prior therapy. Newly diagnosed patients had diversity similar to the baseline diversity of complete responders.

Sequencing was performed with immunoSEQ multiplex PCR; in TCRdb, only in-frame clones are kept and a portion is missing. The table includes 6,700 or so clones, under 85% detected once. With regard to this clone: Its antigen is unidentified.

CDR1 and CDR2 (germline): SEHNR, FQNEAQ (reference sequence). The V and J ends lost 5 bases and 6 bases respectively, with 11 bases between them. This CDR3 spans 12 amino acids. The sample's time point: cycle 4 day 1 (C4D1), after less than 7 weeks of nivolumab. Every patient experienced relapse after autologous stem cell transplantation, and brentuximab vedotin exposure varied. Thawed PBMCs were the source of CD8+ T cells, obtained through magnetic negative selection. The input for sequencing was CD8+ T cells from blood, taken before the fourth cycle of nivolumab. This receptor was taken from a human donor with classical Hodgkin lymphoma. This rearrangement joins TRBV7-9 to TRBJ2-7; D not certain. The CDR3 region is CASSQEQSEQYF. As DNA, the CDR3 is TGTGCCAGCAGCCAAGAACAGAGCGAGCAGTACTTC.